The clone carrying this T cell receptor (beta chain) was observed many times. Its antigen remains unidentified. All TCR cDNA molecules were individually tagged with a unique molecular identifier. TCRdb analysed the 5' RACE reads with MiXCR anew, one entry per CDR3 protein. The sample includes around 41,000 distinct CDR3 sequences, almost 7% of them seen just once. The data stem from a study of spatial heterogeneity in lung cancer. Study in general: Raw sequencing reads included, on average, more than 9.5 appearances of each unique TCR and UMI combination. Study conclusions and caveats: TCRs found ubiquitously expanded in tumor appeared in blood more at resection than at follow-up.

Noted time point: sample taken at primary tumor resection. Whole RNA from tumor, nontumor lung or frozen PBMC was sequenced unsorted. V lost 6 bases, J lost 2 bases, and 11 bases lay in between. The V gene's germline CDR1 is SGHVS and CDR2 FQNEAQ. The CDR3 covers 15 residues. V gene TRBV7-8 combines with J gene TRBJ2-6; tentative D call: TRBD1 (6 bases). The source of this sequence is a female donor with early-stage non-small cell lung cancer. Sequencing used PBMCs, obtained at surgery. The CDR3 DNA reads as TGTGCCAGCAGTCCCAACAGGGCTGGGGCCAACGTCCTGACTTTC. It codes for CASSPNRAGANVLTF.